The T cell receptor beta chain described here comes from a study of blood T cells in healthy people across ages. Study-level results: Conclusively comparing naive with antigen-experienced cells was impossible with unsorted PBMCs.

The ends lost 6 bases at V and 5 bases at J; junction bases unmatched: 18. The CDR3 extends over 17 amino acids. Per the germline V gene, CDR1 is MNHEY and CDR2 is SMNVEV (reference sequence). Those donating, healthy Caucasian individuals from Russia, were aged roughly 6 to 90. About this clonotype: Its specificity is unknown.

Next came a second PCR, run for about 7 to 12 cycles, which used a sample-barcoded 5' primer along with a J-beta primer mix. A template-switch adaptor with 12 random nucleotides tagged each cDNA molecule. TCRdb called the 5' RACE reads again in MiXCR, with one record for every CDR3 protein. The data contain about 1 million distinct CDR3 sequences, 40% to 45% of them singletons. This receptor was taken from a woman aged 60 to 75 in good health. The gene calls are TRBV27 and TRBJ1-2, with 7 bases fitting TRBD1. The sequencing input was blood. CDR3 sequence reads: CASRGPPETGFSYGYTF. CDR3 bases: TGTGCCAGCAGAGGGCCCCCCGAGACAGGGTTTAGTTATGGCTACACCTTC.